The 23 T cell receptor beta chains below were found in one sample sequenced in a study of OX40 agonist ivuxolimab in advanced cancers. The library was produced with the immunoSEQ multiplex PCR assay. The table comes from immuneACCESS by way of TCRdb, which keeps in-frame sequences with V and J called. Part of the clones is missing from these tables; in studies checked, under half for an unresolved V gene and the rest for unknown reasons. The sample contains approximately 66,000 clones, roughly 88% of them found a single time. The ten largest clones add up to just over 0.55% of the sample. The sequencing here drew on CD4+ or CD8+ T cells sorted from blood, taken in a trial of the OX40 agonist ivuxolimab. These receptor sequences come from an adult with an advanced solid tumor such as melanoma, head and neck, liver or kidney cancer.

Here the CDR3 DNA reads TGTGCCAGCAGTTTCCGGACTAGCCAAGCGGGAGATACGCAGTATTTT. It codes for CASSFRTSQAGDTQYF. The J gene is TRBJ2-3, the V gene TRBV27; 8 positions agree with TRBD2. The germline CDR1 and CDR2 sequences are MNHEY and SMNVEV (reference sequence). After removal of 3 bases from V and 5 bases from J, the junction contained 10 bases not matched to a gene. The CDR3 extends over 16 amino acids.

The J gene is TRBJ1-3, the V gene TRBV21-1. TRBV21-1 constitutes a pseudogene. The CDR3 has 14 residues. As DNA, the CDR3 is TGTGCCAGCAGCAAAATACGAACTGGAAACACCATATATTTT. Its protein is CASSKIRTGNTIYF.

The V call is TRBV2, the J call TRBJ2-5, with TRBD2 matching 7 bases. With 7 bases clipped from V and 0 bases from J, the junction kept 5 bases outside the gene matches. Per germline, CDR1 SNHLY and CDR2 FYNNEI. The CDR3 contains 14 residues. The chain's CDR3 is CASKAGMYQETQYF. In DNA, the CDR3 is TGTGCCAGCAAAGCGGGGATGTACCAAGAGACCCAGTACTTC.

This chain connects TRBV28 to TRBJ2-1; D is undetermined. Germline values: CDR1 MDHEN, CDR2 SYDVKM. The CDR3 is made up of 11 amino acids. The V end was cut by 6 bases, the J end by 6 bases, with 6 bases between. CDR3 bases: TGTGCCAGCAGCGCTCCCAATGAGCAGTTCTTC. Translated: CASSAPNEQFF.

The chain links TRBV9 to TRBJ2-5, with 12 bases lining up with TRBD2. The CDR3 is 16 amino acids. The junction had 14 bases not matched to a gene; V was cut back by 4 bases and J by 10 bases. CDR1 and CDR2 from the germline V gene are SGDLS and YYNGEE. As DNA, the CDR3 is TGTGCCAGCAGCACAGGACGACTAGCGGGGGTTCGAGGCCAGTACTTC. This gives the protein CASSTGRLAGVRGQYF.

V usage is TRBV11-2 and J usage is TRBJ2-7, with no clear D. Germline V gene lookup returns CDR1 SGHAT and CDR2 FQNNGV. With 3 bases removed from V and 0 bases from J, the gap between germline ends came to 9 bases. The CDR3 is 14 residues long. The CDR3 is CASSFTKSSYEQYF. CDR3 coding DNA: TGTGCCAGCAGCTTCACGAAGAGCTCCTACGAGCAGTACTTC.

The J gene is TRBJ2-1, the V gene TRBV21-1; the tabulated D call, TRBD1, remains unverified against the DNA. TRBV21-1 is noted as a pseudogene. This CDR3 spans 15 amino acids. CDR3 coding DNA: TGTGCCAGCAGCATCCGACAGGGAGCCTACAATGAGCAGTTCTTC. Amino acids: CASSIRQGAYNEQFF.

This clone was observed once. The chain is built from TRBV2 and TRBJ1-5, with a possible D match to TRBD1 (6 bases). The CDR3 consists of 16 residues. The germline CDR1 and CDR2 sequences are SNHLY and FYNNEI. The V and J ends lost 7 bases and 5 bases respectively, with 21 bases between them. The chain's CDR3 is CASTPRGGDWDQPQHF. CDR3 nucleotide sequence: TGTGCCAGCACTCCCAGGGGAGGGGACTGGGATCAGCCCCAGCATTTT.

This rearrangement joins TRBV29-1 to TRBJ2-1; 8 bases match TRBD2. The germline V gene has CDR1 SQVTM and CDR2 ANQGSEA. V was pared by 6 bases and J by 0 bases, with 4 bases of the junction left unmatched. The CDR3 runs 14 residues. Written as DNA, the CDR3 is TGCAGCGTGAGCGGGGGACTCTCCTACAATGAGCAGTTCTTC. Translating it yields CSVSGGLSYNEQFF.

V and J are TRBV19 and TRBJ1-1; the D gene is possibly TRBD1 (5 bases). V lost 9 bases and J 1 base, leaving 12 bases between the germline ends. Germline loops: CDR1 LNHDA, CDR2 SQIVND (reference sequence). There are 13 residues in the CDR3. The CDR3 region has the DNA TGTGCCAGCCGAGGGGCCCAGAACACTGAAGCTTTCTTT. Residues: CASRGAQNTEAFF.

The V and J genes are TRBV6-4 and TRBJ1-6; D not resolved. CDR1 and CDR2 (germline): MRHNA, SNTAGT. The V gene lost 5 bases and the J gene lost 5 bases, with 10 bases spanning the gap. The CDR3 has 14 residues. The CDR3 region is CASSSQADNSPLHF. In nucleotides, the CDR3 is TGTGCCAGCAGTTCCCAGGCAGATAATTCACCCCTCCACTTT.

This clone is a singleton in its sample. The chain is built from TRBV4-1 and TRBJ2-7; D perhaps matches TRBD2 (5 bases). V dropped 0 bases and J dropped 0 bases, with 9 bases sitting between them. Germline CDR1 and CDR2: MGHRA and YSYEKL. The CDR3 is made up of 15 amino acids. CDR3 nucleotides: TGCGCCAGCAGCCAAGAAAGGACTTCCTCCTACGAGCAGTACTTC. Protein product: CASSQERTSSYEQYF.

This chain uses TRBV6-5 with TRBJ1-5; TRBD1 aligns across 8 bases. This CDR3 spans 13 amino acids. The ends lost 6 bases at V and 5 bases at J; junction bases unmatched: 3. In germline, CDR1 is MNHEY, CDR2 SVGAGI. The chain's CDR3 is CASSYRGDQPQHF. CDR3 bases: TGTGCCAGCAGCTACAGGGGGGATCAGCCCCAGCATTTT.

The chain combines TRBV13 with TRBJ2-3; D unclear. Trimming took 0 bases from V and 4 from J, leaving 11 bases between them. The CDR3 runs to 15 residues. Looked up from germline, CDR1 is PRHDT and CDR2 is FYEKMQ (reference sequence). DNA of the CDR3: TGTGCCAGCAGCTTAGGCCCTGTGAAGCCAGATACGCAGTATTTT. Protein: CASSLGPVKPDTQYF.

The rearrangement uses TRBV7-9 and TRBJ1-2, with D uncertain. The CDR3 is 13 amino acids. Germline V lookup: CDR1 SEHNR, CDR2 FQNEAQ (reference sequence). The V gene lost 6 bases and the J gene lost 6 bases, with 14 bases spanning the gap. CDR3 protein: CASRRGISDGYTF. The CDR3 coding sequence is TGTGCCAGCAGACGGGGTATTAGCGATGGCTACACCTTC.

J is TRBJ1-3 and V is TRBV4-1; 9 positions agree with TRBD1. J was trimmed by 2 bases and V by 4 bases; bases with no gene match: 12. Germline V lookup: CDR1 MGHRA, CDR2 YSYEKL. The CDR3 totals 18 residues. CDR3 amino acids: CASSRGQDRGVTGNTIYF. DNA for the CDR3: TGCGCCAGCAGCCGGGGGCAGGACAGGGGAGTTACTGGAAACACCATATATTTT.

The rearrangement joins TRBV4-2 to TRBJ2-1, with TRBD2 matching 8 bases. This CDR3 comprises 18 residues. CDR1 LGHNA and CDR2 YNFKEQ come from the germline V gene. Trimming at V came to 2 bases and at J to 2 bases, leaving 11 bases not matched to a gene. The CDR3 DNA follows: TGTGCCAGCAGCCAAATTCCGGCGGGGGGCGTCCCCTACAATGAGCAGTTCTTC. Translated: CASSQIPAGGVPYNEQFF.

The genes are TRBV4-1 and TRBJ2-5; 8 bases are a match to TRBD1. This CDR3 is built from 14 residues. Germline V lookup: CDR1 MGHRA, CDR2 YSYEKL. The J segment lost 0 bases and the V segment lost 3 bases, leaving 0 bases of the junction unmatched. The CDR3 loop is CASSQDRDQETQYF. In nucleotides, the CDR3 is TGCGCCAGCAGCCAGGACAGGGACCAAGAGACCCAGTACTTC.

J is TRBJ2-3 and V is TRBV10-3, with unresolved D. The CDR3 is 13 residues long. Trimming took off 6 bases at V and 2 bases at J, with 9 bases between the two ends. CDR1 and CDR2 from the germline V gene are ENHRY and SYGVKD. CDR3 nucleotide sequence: TGTGCCATCAGGCCCCAAATCACAGATACGCAGTATTTT. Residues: CAIRPQITDTQYF.

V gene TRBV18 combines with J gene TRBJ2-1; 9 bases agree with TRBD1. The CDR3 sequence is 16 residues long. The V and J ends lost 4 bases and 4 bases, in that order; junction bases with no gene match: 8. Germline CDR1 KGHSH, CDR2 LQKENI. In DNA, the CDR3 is TGTGCCAGCTCACAGCCGTCGGGACAGGGATACAATGAGCAGTTCTTC. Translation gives CASSQPSGQGYNEQFF. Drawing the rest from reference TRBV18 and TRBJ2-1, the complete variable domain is NAGVMQNPRHLVRRRGQEARLRCSPMKGHSHVYWYRQLPEEGLKFMVYLQKENIIDESGMPKERFSAEFPKEGPSILRIQQVVRGDSAAYFCASSQPSGQGYNEQFFGPGTRLTVL.

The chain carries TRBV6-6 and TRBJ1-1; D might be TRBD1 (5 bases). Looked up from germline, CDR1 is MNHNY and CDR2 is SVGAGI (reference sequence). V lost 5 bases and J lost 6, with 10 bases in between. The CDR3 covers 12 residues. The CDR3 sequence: CASSLRVSEAFF. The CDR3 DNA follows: TGTGCCAGCAGTCTCAGGGTGTCTGAAGCTTTCTTT.

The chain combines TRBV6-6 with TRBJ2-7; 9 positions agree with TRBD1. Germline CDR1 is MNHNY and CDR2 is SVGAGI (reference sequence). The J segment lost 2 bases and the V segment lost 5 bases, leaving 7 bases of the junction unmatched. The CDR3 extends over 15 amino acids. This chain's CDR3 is CASSNTGTGTYEQYF. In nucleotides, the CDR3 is TGTGCCAGCAGTAATACCGGGACAGGGACCTACGAGCAGTACTTC.

This CDR3 reads CASGPSGGAPDTQYF. The CDR3 nucleotides are TGTGCTAGTGGACCCAGCGGGGGGGCCCCGGATACGCAGTATTTT. V gene TRBV12-5 combines with J gene TRBJ2-3; TRBD2 aligns across 10 bases. V shed 6 bases, J shed 6 bases, and the junction held 9 bases outside the gene matches. This CDR3 spans 15 amino acids. Germline V gives CDR1 LGHNT, CDR2 FRNRAP.